These T cell receptor beta chains were read from a single sample in a study of OX40 agonist ivuxolimab in advanced cancers. The method was immunoSEQ multiplex PCR; TCRdb's version includes in-frame clones alone and lacks a portion of them. The repertoire includes some 20,000 clones, 60% to 85% of them detected once, and just over 45% sits in the top ten. The sample here was CD4+ or CD8+ T cells sorted from blood, taken in a trial of the OX40 agonist ivuxolimab. The source of these receptors is an adult with an advanced solid tumor such as melanoma, head and neck, liver or kidney cancer. Both conserved end residues are part of each CDR3. The D gene is left open where the match is weak. Clone sizes are given selectively: once, few, many, or a class where the clone is expanded.

TRBV19	TRBJ2-5	-	TRBD1	TGTGCCAGTAGTCCGGGACAGAGACCGTACCAAGAGACCCAGTACTTC	CASSPGQRPYQETQYF
TRBV5-6	TRBJ2-1	few	-	TGTGCCAGCAGCTTGCAAACCCTCTACAATGAGCAGTTCTTC	CASSLQTLYNEQFF
TRBV7-9	TRBJ2-3	-	TRBD2	TGTGCCAGCAGACAAGCGAGCGGGGCCGCTGATACGCAGTATTTT	CASRQASGAADTQYF
TRBV5-1	TRBJ2-2	-	-	TGCGCCAGCAGCTTGGGAGACACCGGGGAGCTGTTTTTT	CASSLGDTGELFF
TRBV9	TRBJ2-1	-	TRBD2	TGTGCCAGCAGCGCCCCGATGCACCGACTAGCGGGAGACCACAATGAGCAGTTCTTC	CASSAPMHRLAGDHNEQFF
TRBV7-9	TRBJ1-5	-	TRBD1	TGTGCCAGCAGCTCAGGGACAGCGTGGGGCAATCAGCCCCAGCATTTT	CASSSGTAWGNQPQHF
TRBV5-6	TRBJ2-6	-	-	TGTGCCAGCAGCTTGGGCTTTTATGGGGCGGCTGGGGCCAACGTCCTGACTTTC	CASSLGFYGAAGANVLTF
TRBV5-6	TRBJ2-5	-	-	TGTGCCAGCAGCTTAGCGCTACTCCGCGCCCCACAAGAGACCCAGTACTTC	CASSLALLRAPQETQYF
TRBV5-6	TRBJ2-7	-	-	TGTGCCAGCAGCTTGGGGGCGACGCCGAGCTCCTACGAGCAGTACTTC	CASSLGATPSSYEQYF
TRBV5-5	TRBJ2-7	-	TRBD1	TGTGCCAGCAGCTTGGGGCTCACACAGGGGTTTTTGAACGAGCAGTACTTC	CASSLGLTQGFLNEQYF
TRBV7-8	TRBJ1-2	-	TRBD1	TGTGCCAGCAGCCCAGGGACAGCTAATAACTATGGCTACACCTTC	CASSPGTANNYGYTF
TRBV11-1	TRBJ2-7	-	-	TGTGCCAGCAGTCTCGGACAGAGCTACGAGCAGTACTTC	CASSLGQSYEQYF
TRBV7-9	TRBJ1-2	many	-	TGTGCCAGCAGCTCAATGGGGTTTGACTATGGCTACACCTTC	CASSSMGFDYGYTF
TRBV20-1	TRBJ2-1	-	-	TGCAGTGCTAGTCGGGGGAATGAGCAGTTCTTC	CSASRGNEQFF
TRBV2	TRBJ2-7	-	-	TGTGCCAGCAGCGGGGCCCTCCGCGAGCAGTACTTC	CASSGALREQYF
TRBV9	TRBJ2-7	-	TRBD1	TGTGCCAGCAGCGGGACAGGGACCGAGCAGTACTTC	CASSGTGTEQYF
TRBV7-2	TRBJ2-1	-	-	TGTGCCAGCAGCTTCAGACAAATTTCCTACAATGAGCAGTTCTTC	CASSFRQISYNEQFF
TRBV15	TRBJ2-1	-	-	TGTGCCACCAGCACAACGACAGACTTCTACAATGAGCAGTTCTTC	CATSTTTDFYNEQFF
TRBV19	TRBJ2-1	-	TRBD1	TGTGCCAGTAGTATAGATCCCGGACAGGGTAAACATGAGCAGTTCTTC	CASSIDPGQGKHEQFF
TRBV7-8	TRBJ1-5	-	-	TGTGCCAGCAGCTGGGGGCAGGTCAATCAGCCCCAGCATTTT	CASSWGQVNQPQHF
TRBV2	TRBJ1-4	-	-	TGTGCCATCGTGACGGCAAATAATGAAAAACTGTTTTTT	CAIVTANNEKLFF
TRBV25-1	TRBJ1-2	once	-	TGTGCCAGCCACGGACGGCAGGGGATCGCTAACTATGGCTACACCTTC	CASHGRQGIANYGYTF
TRBV5-5	TRBJ2-1	few	TRBD2	TGTGCCAGCAGCCAAGATTCCCCACTAGCGGGTAATGAGCAGTTCTTC	CASSQDSPLAGNEQFF
TRBV2	TRBJ2-1	once	TRBD1	TGTGCCAGCAGTGAAAGGACAGGGGTGGTGGGCGCTTCCTACAATGAGCAGTTCTTC	CASSERTGVVGASYNEQFF
TRBV11-2	TRBJ2-4	medium-sized	-	TGTGCCAGCAGCCCATCGGGACACTTAGCCAAAAACATTCAGTACTTC	CASSPSGHLAKNIQYF
TRBV7-9	TRBJ1-1	once	-	TGTGCCAGCAGCCGCGATGCCCCGTCCCCGGGCACTGAAGCTTTCTTT	CASSRDAPSPGTEAFF
TRBV7-8	TRBJ2-1	-	TRBD2	TGTGCCAGCAGCTTCTTGGTAGCGGGAGTTATTGAGCAGTTCTTC	CASSFLVAGVIEQFF
TRBV6-4	TRBJ1-2	once	TRBD1	TGTGCCAGCAGTGACCCGGACAGGGGGCCTGATGGCTACACCTTC	CASSDPDRGPDGYTF
TRBV6-6	TRBJ2-2	-	-	TGTGCCAGCAGTTCAGTACCAGAGAACACCGGGGAGCTGTTTTTT	CASSSVPENTGELFF
TRBV7-2	TRBJ2-1	-	-	TGTGCCAGCAGCTTAGAGGGTAGCCCGCCCTACAATGAGCAGTTCTTC	CASSLEGSPPYNEQFF
TRBV15	TRBJ2-7	-	TRBD2	TGTGCCACCAGCAGGGGACTAGCGGGACAATACGAGCAGTACTTC	CATSRGLAGQYEQYF